The rows below give T cell receptor beta chains drawn from one sample of a study of radiotherapy plus CTLA-4 blockade in lung cancer. The repertoire was sequenced with immunoSEQ multiplex PCR; TCRdb's copy has only in-frame clones and lacks some. The sample carries about 15,000 clones, roughly two thirds recorded once. The source material was peripheral blood, sampled from a patient treated with radiotherapy plus ipilimumab. The receptors shown here come from a human donor with non-small cell lung cancer whose response to radiotherapy plus ipilimumab could not be evaluated. The CDR3 runs from the conserved cysteine through the conserved F or W. The order of the fields is V gene, D gene, CDR3 length, J gene, clone size, CDR3 DNA, CDR3 protein. The D gene is left open where the match is weak. Only some rows state a clone size, as once, few, many or a class for expanded clones.

>TRBV27|-|14|TRBJ2-3|-
TGTGCCAGCCGCCAGGGATTTGACACAGATACGCAGTATTTT
CASRQGFDTDTQYF
>TRBV5-6|TRBD1|14|TRBJ1-2|-
TGTGCCAGCAGCTTTGCGGACAGGGCCTTTGACTACACCTTC
CASSFADRAFDYTF
>TRBV5-1|TRBD2|14|TRBJ2-3|-
TGCGCCAGCAGCCTAGCGGGGCCCCGCGATACGCAGTATTTT
CASSLAGPRDTQYF
>TRBV6-6|-|16|TRBJ1-4|-
TGTGCCAGCAGGCCACGGGGGGGGACGAAAGGTGAAAAACTGTTTTTT
CASRPRGGTKGEKLFF
>TRBV28|-|13|TRBJ1-5|-
TGTGCCAGCACCCTCATGTCCAGGTCGCCCCAGCATTTT
CASTLMSRSPQHF
>TRBV6-5|TRBD1|15|TRBJ2-2|-
TGTGCCAGCAGTCGGACAGGCACGAACACCGGGGAGCTGTTTTTT
CASSRTGTNTGELFF
>TRBV7-2|-|14|TRBJ2-3|-
TGTGCCAGCAGCCCCCGGTGGGCCCTAGATACGCAGTATTTT
CASSPRWALDTQYF
>TRBV5-1|-|13|TRBJ1-1|-
TGCGCCAGCAGCACCGGGGGGAACACTGAAGCTTTCTTT
CASSTGGNTEAFF
>TRBV7-3|-|13|TRBJ1-6|once
TGTGCCAGCAGCCTTTCTCAGGGGTCACCCCTCCACTTT
CASSLSQGSPLHF
>TRBV20-1|-|11|TRBJ2-7|-
TGCAGTGCTAGAGACAGCTACGAGCAGTACTTC
CSARDSYEQYF
>TRBV30|-|11|TRBJ2-1|-
TGTGCCTGGAAAGGCGGCGGTGAGCAGTTCTTC
CAWKGGGEQFF
>TRBV27|TRBD2|15|TRBJ2-7|-
TGTGCCAGCAGCTTCGTGAGACTAGCGGGAAACGAGCAGTACTTC
CASSFVRLAGNEQYF